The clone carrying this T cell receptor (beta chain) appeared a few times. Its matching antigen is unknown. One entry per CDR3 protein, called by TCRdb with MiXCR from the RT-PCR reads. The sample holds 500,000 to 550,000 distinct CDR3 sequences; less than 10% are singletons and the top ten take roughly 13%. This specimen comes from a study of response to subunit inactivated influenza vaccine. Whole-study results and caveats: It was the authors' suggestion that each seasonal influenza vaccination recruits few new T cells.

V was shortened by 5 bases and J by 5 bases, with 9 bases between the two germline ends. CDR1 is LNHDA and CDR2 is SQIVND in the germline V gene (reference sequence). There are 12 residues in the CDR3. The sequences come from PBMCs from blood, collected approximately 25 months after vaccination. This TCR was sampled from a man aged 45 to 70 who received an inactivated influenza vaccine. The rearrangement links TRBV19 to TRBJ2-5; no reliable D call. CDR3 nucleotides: TGTGCCAGTAGTGAAATGGGGGAGACCCAGTACTTC. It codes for CASSEMGETQYF.